This TCR beta chain was identified during a study of shared clonotypes between healthy human individuals (dated by TCRdb to 2019 to 2021). Regarding the complete study: The cohort comprised two women and a few men aged 18 to 49 years. For each donor, three plates each were used for CD4 naive and CD4 memory, two plates were used for CD8 naive, and one plate was used for CD8 memory. To estimate repertoire size and how much clonotype sharing occurs between individuals, the study deeply sequenced the blood TCR repertoires of several healthy adults. To increase sequencing depth and limit assay-specific biases, TCR repertoire library preparation and sequencing were carried out by different laboratories using diverse techniques. Between about 0.8 and 8.9 billion PBMCs per donor were obtained by leukapheresis.

Points the paper makes about the study in general: Incomplete sequencing was indicated by rarefaction of sorted-subset datasets, despite the large sequencing depth. Naive subsets generally had larger estimated clonotype richness than memory subsets did. Compared with non-shared clonotypes, clonotypes shared by all four sorted-subset donors had higher generation probabilities. Across a handful of donors, roughly 5.1% of naive CD4, approximately 4% of naive CD8, approximately 2.5% of memory CD4, and approximately 0.4% of memory CD8 clonotypes were shared. Pairwise subsampling led to the expectation that sequencing depth would affect the degree of clonotype sharing among donors. Sampling was restricted to blood, and TCR repertoires in tissues likely differ from the TCR repertoires found in blood. The genetic and exposure-history diversity represented was limited by the small number of donors.

According to the germline V gene, CDR1 reads MGHRA and CDR2 reads YSYEKL. Measured from the cysteine to the phenylalanine, the CDR3 is 13 residues long. Only the CDR3 DNA stays, 39 bases, in frame from base 1. V loses 1 base of germline sequence and J loses 12 bases, and the interval between the two ends is 12 bases. Using the deep immunoSEQ assay, TCR CDR3 regions were amplified from genomic DNA by multiplex PCR. Extracted genomic DNA from each cell subset was distributed evenly across all wells of several immunoSEQ 96-well plates, and each plate was treated as a replicate. Each replicate PCR for sorted subsets received approximately 200 ng genomic DNA, equal to tens of thousands of T cell genomes. Purified libraries were measured with a Qubit 3.0 fluorometer, size-checked on a Bioanalyzer 2100, and measured again with the KAPA Library Quantification kit. Every immunoSEQ 96-well plate was sequenced on a dedicated single-read 150-cycle Illumina NextSeq 550 flow cell. Regarding the original processing steps: Because the immunoSEQ output held only junctional sequences and lacked quality scores, the filtering could not match the filtering applied to full-length reads. To assign V/J genes and CDR3, sequences were annotated against IMGT germline references using PyIR, a Python wrapper for IgBLAST v1.9. Reads were removed for weak V/J assignments (E-value above 1e-6), missing CDR3, stop codons, out-of-frame junctions, or ambiguous translated residues. V3J clonotypes were defined by identical inferred V gene, J gene, and CDR3 amino acid sequence. To compute the percentage overlap between repertoires, the number of shared unique clonotypes was divided by the size of the smaller repertoire. Repertoire richness was assessed with RTK rarefaction, the Chao1 estimator, and Recon v2.1 estimates of unobserved clonotypes. Generation probabilities were computed with OLGA for all TCRbeta clonotypes obtained by the gDNA method from several donors. TCRdb's version of the immuneACCESS table is confined to in-frame rearrangements and falls short of the full clone set. An unresolved V gene accounts for under half of the shortfall where checked; the remainder is of unknown origin. D and trimming were read from the DNA, whereas the V and J calls and clone size are those reported in that table. The sample yields a few million clones; about 94% were counted once. The top ten hold 0.1% to 0.15% of the sample.

Concerning this clone itself: Its antigen has not been determined. It has no much larger one-base neighbor in the sample; base qualities were not kept.

The donors were healthy, HIV-negative adults who had no recently reported acute infections or vaccinations. Every donor was a Caucasian adult residing in Nashville, Tennessee, USA. CD4+ T cells were enriched by magnetic negative selection; naive cells were then positively selected on CD45RA, and the negative fraction formed the memory subset. Blood was obtained by leukapheresis, after which PBMCs were separated by Ficoll-Histopaque density gradient centrifugation and cryopreserved in liquid nitrogen vapor phase. Analytical flow cytometry was used to check the purity and quantity of each magnetically sorted T cell population. Each sorted fraction had its genomic DNA isolated and then quantified by UV absorbance on a Nanodrop 2000c.

Here the chain combines TRBV4-1 and TRBJ1-4, with the D gene not confidently named. Specimen: naive CD4+ T cells sorted from blood. The cell subset or site tag for this specimen amounts to: CD45RA+ positively selected. This TCR was recovered from a man aged 18 to 30 in good health. The encoded CDR3 is CASSQGVPEELFF. The nucleotide sequence reads as follows: TGCGCCAGCAGCCAAGGGGTCCCAGAGGAACTGTTTTTT.